This T cell receptor (beta chain) came from a study of CD8 T cells in ankylosing spondylitis. TCRdb fed the 5' RACE reads into MiXCR, producing one record per CDR3 protein. Here the sample spans 200,000 to 300,000 distinct CDR3 sequences, more than 9% being singletons. This clonotype was observed many times. This receptor was taken from a male donor with ankylosing spondylitis or in good health (not recorded which). The sample was blood, either unsorted or a sorted T cell fraction (not recorded which).

CDR3 DNA: TGCGCCAGCAGCCGGACTAGCGGGAGCCTATACAATGAGCAGTTCTTC. It yields the protein CASSRTSGSLYNEQFF. This chain links TRBV5-1 with TRBJ2-1, with 13 bases matching TRBD2. This CDR3 has 16 amino acids. Germline V gives CDR1 SGHRS, CDR2 YFSETQ. After removal of 4 bases from V and 4 bases from J, the junction contained 5 bases not matched to a gene.